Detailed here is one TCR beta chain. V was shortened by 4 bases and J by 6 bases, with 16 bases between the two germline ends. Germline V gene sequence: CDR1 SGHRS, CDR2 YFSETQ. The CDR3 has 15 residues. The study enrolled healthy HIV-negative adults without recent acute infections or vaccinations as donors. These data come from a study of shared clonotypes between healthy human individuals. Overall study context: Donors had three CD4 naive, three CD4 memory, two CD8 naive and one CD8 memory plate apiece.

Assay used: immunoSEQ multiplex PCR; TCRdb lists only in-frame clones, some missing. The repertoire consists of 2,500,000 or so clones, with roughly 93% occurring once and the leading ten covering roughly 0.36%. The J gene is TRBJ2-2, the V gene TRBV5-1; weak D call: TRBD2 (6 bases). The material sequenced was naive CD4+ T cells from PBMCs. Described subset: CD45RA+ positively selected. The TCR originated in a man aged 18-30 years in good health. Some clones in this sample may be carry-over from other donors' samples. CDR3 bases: TGCGCCAGCAGCCCCAAAAGGGAGGTTGCCGGGGAGCTGTTTTTT. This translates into CASSPKREVAGELFF.